This entry lists 16 T cell receptor beta chains sequenced from one sample in a study of blood T cell repertoires in COVID-19. Some clones are missing from TCRdb's copy, which holds only in-frame ones; the method was immunoSEQ multiplex PCR. Found here are about 190,000 clones, roughly three quarters of them singletons; the top ten hold roughly a sixth. The sequenced sample consisted of PBMCs or T cells enriched from blood (not recorded which). The receptors stem from a woman aged 50 to 60 with acute COVID-19.

DNA of the CDR3: TGCGCCAGCAGCGTGGGTCCCTCGAACACTGAAGCTTTCTTT. It codes for CASSVGPSNTEAFF. The V call is TRBV5-1, the J call TRBJ1-1, with D uncertain. With 4 bases removed from V and 1 base from J, the gap between germline ends came to 11 bases. The CDR3 is 14 amino acids. The germline CDR1 and CDR2 sequences are SGHRS and YFSETQ.

This clone was seen a single time. The CDR3 DNA reads as TGTGCCTGGAGTGTACAACACCCAGGAGGAGACACCTTC. This translates into CAWSVQHPGGDTF. V gene TRBV30 combines with J gene TRBJ1-2; D remains ambiguous. V gave up 0 bases and J gave up 12 bases, with 17 bases separating them. Per germline, CDR1 GTSNPN and CDR2 SVGIG (reference sequence). The CDR3 totals 13 residues.

The rearrangement uses TRBV6-5 and TRBJ2-1; D remains unclear. V dropped 2 bases and J dropped 8 bases, with 16 bases sitting between them. The germline CDR1 and CDR2 sequences are MNHEY and SVGAGI. The CDR3 contains 15 residues. The CDR3 protein is CASSYARLASHEQFF. The CDR3 DNA sequence: TGTGCCAGCAGTTACGCCCGACTGGCTTCGCATGAGCAGTTCTTC.

The chain couples TRBV30 to TRBJ1-3; possibly TRBD1 for D (5 bases). Germline V gene lookup returns CDR1 GTSNPN and CDR2 SVGIG (reference sequence). Trimming left V 8 bases short and J 8 bases short, with 16 bases between. This CDR3 comprises 12 residues. The CDR3 is CAAEGRGYTIYF. The CDR3 DNA reads TGTGCCGCCGAGGGGCGGGGTTACACCATATATTTT.

The chain employs TRBV10-1 and TRBJ2-4; 7 bases are a match to TRBD2. The germline V gene has CDR1 WNHNN and CDR2 SYGVQD (reference sequence). J gave up 7 bases and V 3 bases, and 3 bases lay outside the gene matches. This CDR3 contains 13 residues. For the CDR3, the DNA is TGCGCCAGCAGTGACGGGGGGAGGAACATTCAGTACTTC. It is translated as CASSDGGRNIQYF.

The chain recombines TRBV27 with TRBJ2-7; TRBD1 is a possible D gene (5 bases). Germline-derived CDR1 and CDR2 are MNHEY and SMNVEV (reference sequence). CDR3 length: 13 residues. Trimming removed 3 bases from V and 3 bases from J, with 9 bases in between. The CDR3 DNA reads TGTGCCAGCAGTTTGAACAGGTACTACGAGCAGTACGTC. Translated: CASSLNRYYEQYV.

J is TRBJ1-4 and V is TRBV3-1 (or the pseudogene TRBV3-2); D unresolved. Trimming took 4 bases from V and 6 from J, leaving 18 bases between them. The CDR3 totals 16 residues. Germline V CDR1 and CDR2: LGHDT, YNNKEL (reference sequence). The CDR3: CASSPRGGEMDEKLFF. CDR3 nucleotide sequence: TGTGCCAGCAGCCCCCGAGGTGGAGAGATGGATGAAAAACTGTTTTTT.

This chain connects TRBV5-6 to TRBJ1-3; D remains ambiguous. The CDR3 contains 17 residues. V lost 0 bases to trimming and J lost 1 base, with 14 bases between them. Germline V gene sequence: CDR1 SGHDT, CDR2 YYEEEE. The CDR3 loop is CASSLVTFEGSGNTIYF. CDR3 nucleotide sequence: TGTGCCAGCAGCTTGGTGACGTTTGAGGGATCTGGAAACACCATATATTTT.

The chain uses TRBV5-6 and TRBJ2-7; 10 positions match TRBD2. The CDR3 runs to 15 residues. Germline V gene data show CDR1 as SGHDT and CDR2 as YYEEEE. V lost 0 bases and J lost 3; bases outside the gene matches: 3. The DNA of the CDR3 is TGTGCCAGCAGCTTGGAGCTAGCGGGGGACTACGAGCAGTACGTC. Translating gives CASSLELAGDYEQYV.

This clone was counted only a few times. V gene TRBV29-1 combines with J gene TRBJ2-3; the match to TRBD1 covers 7 bases. From germline, CDR1 is SQVTM and CDR2 ANQGSEA. CDR3 length: 15 amino acids. V shed 6 bases, J shed 0 bases, and the junction held 9 bases outside the gene matches. This CDR3 reads CSVALGQVSTDTQYF. The DNA for the CDR3 is TGCAGCGTGGCACTAGGACAGGTTAGCACAGATACGCAGTATTTT.

The V gene is TRBV5-1, the J gene TRBJ1-2; 8 nucleotides match TRBD1. The V and J ends lost 7 bases and 3 bases, in that order; junction bases with no gene match: 17. The CDR3 runs 17 residues. CDR1 is SGHRS, CDR2 YFSETQ, per germline. The CDR3 loop is CASHHGTGWAVDYGYTF. CDR3 sequence (DNA): TGCGCCAGCCACCACGGGACAGGATGGGCAGTGGACTATGGCTACACCTTC.

V is TRBV6-4 and J is TRBJ1-1; weak D call: TRBD1 (6 bases). Trimming removed 4 bases at V and 1 base at J, with 10 bases between. Germline assignment: CDR1 MRHNA and CDR2 SNTAGT. The CDR3 covers 14 residues. The CDR3 nucleotides read TGTGCCAGCAGTGCGGGGACAACGAACACTGAAGCTTTCTTT. It translates to CASSAGTTNTEAFF.

The chain joins TRBV18 to TRBJ1-1; 9 bases match TRBD1. CDR1 KGHSH and CDR2 LQKENI come from the germline V gene. This CDR3 is built from 16 residues. Losses at the gene ends were 3 bases for V and 0 bases for J; bases not matched to a gene: 5. The CDR3 DNA follows: TGTGCCAGCTCACCGGGACAGGGAGGGGTGAACACTGAAGCTTTCTTT. This encodes CASSPGQGGVNTEAFF.

The chain employs TRBV3-1 (or the pseudogene TRBV3-2) and TRBJ1-6; D remains unclear. The V gene lost 0 bases and the J gene lost 1 base, with 10 bases spanning the gap. The CDR3 consists of 17 residues. Germline CDR1 LGHDT, CDR2 YNNKEL (reference sequence). The CDR3 DNA is TGTGCCAGCAGCCAAGAGCCCCTACGGTCCTATAATTCACCCCTCCACTTT. Residues: CASSQEPLRSYNSPLHF.

Judged by abundance, this clone is medium-sized (0.01 to 0.1%). The J gene is TRBJ1-1, the V gene TRBV6-5; D perhaps matches TRBD1 (5 bases). Germline CDR1 MNHEY, CDR2 SVGAGI. This CDR3 region has 13 residues. V was clipped by 3 bases and J by 6 bases, with 11 bases between them. The CDR3 nucleotides are TGTGCCAGCAGTTATCAGGGTTTCGCTGAAGCTTTCTTT. This translates into CASSYQGFAEAFF.

The chain joins TRBV4-2 to TRBJ1-2, with 8 bases that match TRBD1. The CDR3 length is 16 residues. Germline V lookup: CDR1 LGHNA, CDR2 YNFKEQ. The V segment lost 1 base and the J segment 2 bases; nucleotides outside the gene matches: 6. The CDR3 DNA follows: TGTGCCAGCAGCCAAGGGGGGACAGGAGCCAACTATGGCTACACCTTC. The encoded protein is CASSQGGTGANYGYTF.